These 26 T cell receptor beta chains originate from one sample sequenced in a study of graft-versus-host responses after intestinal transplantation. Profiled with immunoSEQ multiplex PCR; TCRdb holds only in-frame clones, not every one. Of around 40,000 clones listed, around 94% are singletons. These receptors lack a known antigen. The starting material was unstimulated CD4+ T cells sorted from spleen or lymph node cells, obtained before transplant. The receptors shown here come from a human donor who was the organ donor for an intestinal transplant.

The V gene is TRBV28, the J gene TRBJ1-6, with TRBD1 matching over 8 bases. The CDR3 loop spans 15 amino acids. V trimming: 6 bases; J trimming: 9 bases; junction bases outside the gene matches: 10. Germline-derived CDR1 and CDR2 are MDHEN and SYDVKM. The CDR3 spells CASRTHRQGASPLHF. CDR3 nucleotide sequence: TGTGCCAGCAGGACCCACCGGCAGGGGGCTTCACCCCTCCACTTT.

CDR3 sequence reads: CASATQRGDTQYF. The CDR3, as DNA: TGTGCCAGCGCAACTCAAAGGGGAGATACGCAGTATTTT. The chain carries TRBV6-4 and TRBJ2-3; D is possibly TRBD1 (5 bases). V dropped 8 bases and J dropped 5 bases, with 14 bases sitting between them. The germline CDR1 and CDR2 sequences are MRHNA and SNTAGT. The CDR3 extends over 13 amino acids.

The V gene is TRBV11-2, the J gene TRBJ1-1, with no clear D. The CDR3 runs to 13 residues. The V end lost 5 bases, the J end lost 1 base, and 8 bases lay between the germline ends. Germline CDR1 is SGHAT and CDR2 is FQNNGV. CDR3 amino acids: CASSIRQNTEAFF. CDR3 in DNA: TGTGCCAGCAGCATAAGACAGAACACTGAAGCTTTCTTT.

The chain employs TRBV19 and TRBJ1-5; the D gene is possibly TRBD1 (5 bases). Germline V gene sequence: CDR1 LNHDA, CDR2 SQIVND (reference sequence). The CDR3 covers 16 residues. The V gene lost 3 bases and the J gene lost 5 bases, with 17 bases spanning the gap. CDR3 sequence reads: CASSIRQFSGYQPQHF. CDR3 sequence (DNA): TGTGCCAGTAGTATCCGACAGTTCTCGGGGTATCAGCCCCAGCATTTT.

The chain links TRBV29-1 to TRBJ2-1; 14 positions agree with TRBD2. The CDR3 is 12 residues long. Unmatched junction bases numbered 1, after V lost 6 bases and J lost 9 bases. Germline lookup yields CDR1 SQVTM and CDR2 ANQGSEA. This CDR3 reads CSVGTSGGEQFF. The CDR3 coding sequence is TGCAGCGTCGGGACTAGCGGGGGTGAGCAGTTCTTC.

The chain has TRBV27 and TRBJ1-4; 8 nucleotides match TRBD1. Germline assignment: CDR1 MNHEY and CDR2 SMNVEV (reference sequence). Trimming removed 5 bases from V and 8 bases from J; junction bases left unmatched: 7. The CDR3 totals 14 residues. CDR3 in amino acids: CASSRIQGGEKLFF. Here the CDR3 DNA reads TGTGCCAGCAGTCGTATACAGGGGGGAGAAAAACTGTTTTTT.

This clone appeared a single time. DNA of the CDR3: TGTGCCAGCAGCAAATGGGACGGGGCCTGGGAGACCCAGTACTTC. Residues: CASSKWDGAWETQYF. V gene TRBV7-2 combines with J gene TRBJ2-5; D may correspond to TRBD1 or TRBD2 (5 bases each). Between the trimmed V and J ends, which lost 5 bases and 5 bases, there was a span of 18 bases. Germline V lookup: CDR1 SGHTA, CDR2 FQGNSA. The CDR3 totals 15 residues.

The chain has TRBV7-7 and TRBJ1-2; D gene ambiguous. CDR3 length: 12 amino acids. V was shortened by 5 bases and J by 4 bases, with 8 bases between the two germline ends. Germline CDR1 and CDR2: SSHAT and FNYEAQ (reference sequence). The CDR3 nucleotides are TGTGCCAGCAGCCCCCGGTCCTATGGCTACACCTTC. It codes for CASSPRSYGYTF.

The CDR3 DNA reads TGTGCCAGCAGCCCGGGACAGGCCCATTATGGCTACACCTTC. This gives the protein CASSPGQAHYGYTF. J is TRBJ1-2 and V is TRBV7-7, with 8 bases identical to TRBD1. Germline V gene lookup returns CDR1 SSHAT and CDR2 FNYEAQ (reference sequence). Trimming removed 5 bases from V and 5 bases from J; junction bases left unmatched: 7. The CDR3 has 14 amino acids.

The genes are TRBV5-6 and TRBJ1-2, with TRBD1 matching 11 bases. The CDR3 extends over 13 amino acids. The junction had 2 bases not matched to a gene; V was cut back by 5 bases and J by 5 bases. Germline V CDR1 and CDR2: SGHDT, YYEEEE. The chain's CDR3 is CASSGQGAYGYTF. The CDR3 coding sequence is TGTGCCAGCAGTGGACAGGGGGCGTATGGCTACACCTTC.

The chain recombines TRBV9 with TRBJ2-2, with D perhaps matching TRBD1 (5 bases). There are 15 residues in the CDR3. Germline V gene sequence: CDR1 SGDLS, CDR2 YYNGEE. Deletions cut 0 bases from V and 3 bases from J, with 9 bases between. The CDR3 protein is CASSVAQGYTGELFF. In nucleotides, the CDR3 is TGTGCCAGCAGCGTAGCGCAGGGATACACCGGGGAGCTGTTTTTT.

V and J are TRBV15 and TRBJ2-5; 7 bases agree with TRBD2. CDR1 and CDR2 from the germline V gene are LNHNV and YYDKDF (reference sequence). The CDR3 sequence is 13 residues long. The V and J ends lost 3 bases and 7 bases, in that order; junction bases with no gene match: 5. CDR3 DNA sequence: TGTGCCACCAGCAGCGATGGGAGGGGGACCCAGTACTTC. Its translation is CATSSDGRGTQYF.

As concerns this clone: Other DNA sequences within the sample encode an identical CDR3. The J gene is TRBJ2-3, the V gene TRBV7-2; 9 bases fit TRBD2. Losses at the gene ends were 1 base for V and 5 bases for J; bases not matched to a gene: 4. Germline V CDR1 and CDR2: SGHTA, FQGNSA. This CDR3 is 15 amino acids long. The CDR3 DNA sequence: TGTGCCAGCAGCTTAGGGGGCGGGGGGGGAGATACGCAGTATTTT. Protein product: CASSLGGGGGDTQYF.

The CDR3 here is CASSPRASTDTQYF. Here the CDR3 DNA reads TGTGCCAGCAGCCCTAGGGCCAGCACAGATACGCAGTATTTT. The chain carries TRBV5-4 and TRBJ2-3; no reliable D call. CDR3 length equals 14 residues. Germline CDR1 and CDR2: SGHNT and YYREEE (reference sequence). The germline V and J ends were trimmed by 4 bases and 0 bases, with 9 bases remaining between them.

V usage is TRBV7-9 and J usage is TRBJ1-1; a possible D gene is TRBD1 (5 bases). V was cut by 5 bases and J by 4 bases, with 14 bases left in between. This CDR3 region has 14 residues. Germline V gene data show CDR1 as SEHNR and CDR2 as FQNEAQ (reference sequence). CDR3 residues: CASSREGVVTEAFF. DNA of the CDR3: TGTGCCAGCAGCCGCGAAGGGGTCGTCACTGAAGCTTTCTTT.

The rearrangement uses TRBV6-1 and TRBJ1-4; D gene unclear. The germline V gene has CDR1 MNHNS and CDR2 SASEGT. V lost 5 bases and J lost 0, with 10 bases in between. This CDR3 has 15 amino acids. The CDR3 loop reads CASSRQPPTNEKLFF. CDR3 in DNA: TGTGCCAGCAGTCGGCAGCCCCCAACTAATGAAAAACTGTTTTTT.

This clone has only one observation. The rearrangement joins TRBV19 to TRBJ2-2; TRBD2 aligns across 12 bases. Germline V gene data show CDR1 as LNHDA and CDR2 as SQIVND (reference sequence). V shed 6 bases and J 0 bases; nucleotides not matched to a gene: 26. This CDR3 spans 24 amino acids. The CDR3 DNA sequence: TGTGCCAGTAGCCGTGGGCGGCGGCAGGGGGTACTAGCGGGGGGCCTCCCGAACACCGGGGAGCTGTTTTTT. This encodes CASSRGRRQGVLAGGLPNTGELFF.

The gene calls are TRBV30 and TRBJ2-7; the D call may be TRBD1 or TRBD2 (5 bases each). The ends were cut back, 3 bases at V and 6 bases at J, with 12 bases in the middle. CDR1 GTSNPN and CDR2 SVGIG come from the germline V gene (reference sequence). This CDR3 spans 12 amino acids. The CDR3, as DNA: TGTGCCTGGAGGGGGAATGGGGGCGAGCAGTACTTC. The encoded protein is CAWRGNGGEQYF.

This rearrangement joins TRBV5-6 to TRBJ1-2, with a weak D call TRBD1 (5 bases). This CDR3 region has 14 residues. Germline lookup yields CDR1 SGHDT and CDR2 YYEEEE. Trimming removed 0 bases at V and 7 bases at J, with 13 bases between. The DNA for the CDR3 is TGTGCCAGCAGCTTGGGCCGGGGGGGATCTGGCTACACCTTC. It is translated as CASSLGRGGSGYTF.

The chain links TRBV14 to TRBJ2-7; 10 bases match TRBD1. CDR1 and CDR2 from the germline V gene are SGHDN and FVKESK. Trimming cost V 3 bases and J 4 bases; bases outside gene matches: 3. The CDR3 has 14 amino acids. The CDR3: CASSHSGQGYEQYF. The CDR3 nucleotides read TGTGCCAGCAGCCATTCGGGACAGGGGTACGAGCAGTACTTC.

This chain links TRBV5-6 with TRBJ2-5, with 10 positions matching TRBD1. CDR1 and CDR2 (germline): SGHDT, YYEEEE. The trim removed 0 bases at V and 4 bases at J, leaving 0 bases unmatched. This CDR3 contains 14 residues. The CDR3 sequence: CASSLGQGAETQYF. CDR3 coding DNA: TGTGCCAGCAGCTTGGGACAGGGGGCAGAGACCCAGTACTTC.

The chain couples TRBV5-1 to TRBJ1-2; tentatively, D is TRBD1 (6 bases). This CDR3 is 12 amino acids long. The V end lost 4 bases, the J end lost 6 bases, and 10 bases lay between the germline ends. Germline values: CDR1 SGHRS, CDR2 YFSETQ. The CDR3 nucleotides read TGCGCCAGCAGCGTACAGGGTAATGGCTACACCTTC. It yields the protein CASSVQGNGYTF.

The CDR3 DNA follows: TGCGCCAGCAGTCAACTAGACAGGCCCCGCTCCTATGGCTACACCTTC. It specifies CASSQLDRPRSYGYTF. J is TRBJ1-2 and V is TRBV23-1; weak D call: TRBD1 (6 bases). TRBV23-1 is noted as an ORF with a role that remains uncertain. This CDR3 region has 16 residues. The V end lost 2 bases, the J end lost 4 bases, and 17 bases lay between the germline ends.

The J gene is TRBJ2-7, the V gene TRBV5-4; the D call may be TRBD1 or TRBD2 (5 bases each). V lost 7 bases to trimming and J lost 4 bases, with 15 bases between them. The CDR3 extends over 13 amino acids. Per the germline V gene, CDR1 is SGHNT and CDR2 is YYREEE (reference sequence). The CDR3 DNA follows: TGTGCCAGCGGTCCGATGGGACCATACGAGCAGTACTTC. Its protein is CASGPMGPYEQYF. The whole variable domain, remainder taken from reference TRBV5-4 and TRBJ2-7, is ETGVTQSPTHLIKTRGQQVTLRCSSQSGHNTVSWYQQALGQGPQFIFQYYREEENGRGNFPPRFSGLQFPNYSSELNVNALELDDSALYLCASGPMGPYEQYFGPGTRLTVT.

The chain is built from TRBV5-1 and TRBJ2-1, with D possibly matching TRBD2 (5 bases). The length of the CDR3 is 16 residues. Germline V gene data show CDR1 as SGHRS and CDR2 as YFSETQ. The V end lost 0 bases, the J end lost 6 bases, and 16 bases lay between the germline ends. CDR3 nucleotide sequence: TGCGCCAGCAGCTTGGGGTCCCGATCTGGAGGCAATGAGCAGTTCTTC. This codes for CASSLGSRSGGNEQFF.

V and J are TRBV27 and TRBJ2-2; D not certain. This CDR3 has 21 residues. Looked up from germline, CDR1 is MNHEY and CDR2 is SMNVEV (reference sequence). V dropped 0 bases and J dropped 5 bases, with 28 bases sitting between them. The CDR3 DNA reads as TGTGCCAGCAGTTTATCCATCTTTCAATCGATCCCGAATACATCGACCGGGGAGCTGTTTTTT. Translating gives CASSLSIFQSIPNTSTGELFF.